This T cell receptor beta chain emerged from a study of CD8 T cells in Susac syndrome. CDR3 length: 12 residues. Per the germline V gene, CDR1 is GTSNPN and CDR2 is SVGIG (reference sequence). V lost 5 bases to trimming and J lost 5 bases, with 13 bases between them. This clonotype was detected a few times. Random hexamers were used to reverse transcribe the RNA input (about 0.5 to 1 ug). A single record per CDR3 protein comes from TCRdb applying MiXCR to the immunoSEQ multiplex PCR reads. The data hold approximately 150,000 distinct CDR3 sequences, with approximately 94% observed a single time. Material: CD4+ T cells from PBMCs. V and J are TRBV30 and TRBJ2-7, with D maybe TRBD2 (6 bases). The sequence derives from a human donor in good health. The chain's CDR3 is CAWALGLDEQYF. The CDR3 bases are TGTGCCTGGGCATTGGGACTCGACGAGCAGTACTTC.